Listed here are 21 T cell receptor beta chains from one sample, sequenced in a study of Ad26.COV2.S vaccination and SARS-CoV-2 variants. Profiled with immunoSEQ multiplex PCR; TCRdb holds only in-frame clones, not every one. The repertoire holds roughly 270,000 clones, with about 90% as singletons. Treatment given: roughly 19 received Ad26.COV2.S at low or high dose, single or two shots; roughly five received placebo; per-sample allocation not given. Day 63 after the first injection of vaccine or placebo was the sampling time. The specimen comprised peripheral blood, sampled in a trial of Ad26.COV2.S vaccine versus placebo. These receptors were obtained from a person between 18 and 59 years old who received the Ad26.COV2.S COVID-19 vaccine or a placebo.

The CDR3 reads CASSLNAGLNYNEQFF. The CDR3 DNA is TGTGCCAGCAGCTTAAATGCGGGACTGAATTACAATGAGCAGTTCTTC. The chain employs TRBV7-8 and TRBJ2-1, with a tentative D call TRBD2 (6 bases). The CDR3 sequence is 16 residues long. Trimming removed 2 bases at V and 4 bases at J, with 15 bases between. CDR1 is SGHVS and CDR2 is FQNEAQ in the germline V gene.

The rearrangement uses TRBV6-5 and TRBJ1-2; D unclear. The germline CDR1 and CDR2 sequences are MNHEY and SVGAGI. V shed 0 bases and J shed 4 bases, with 12 bases lying between them. The CDR3 is 15 amino acids. CDR3 DNA: TGTGCCAGCAGTTACTCGGAAGGAGGAATCTATGGCTACACCTTC. This codes for CASSYSEGGIYGYTF.

This rearrangement joins TRBV27 to TRBJ2-2; D may be TRBD2 (5 bases). CDR1 MNHEY and CDR2 SMNVEV come from the germline V gene (reference sequence). The V gene lost 5 bases and the J gene lost 4 bases, with 11 bases spanning the gap. CDR3 length: 14 amino acids. Here the CDR3 DNA reads TGTGCCAGCAGTCGCCTCGGGGTCACCGGGGAGCTGTTTTTT. This gives the protein CASSRLGVTGELFF.

This rearrangement joins TRBV5-4 to TRBJ2-3; D not certain. V lost 4 bases, J lost 0 bases, and 9 bases lay in between. CDR3 length: 14 residues. Germline V lookup: CDR1 SGHNT, CDR2 YYREEE (reference sequence). For the CDR3, the DNA is TGTGCCAGCAGCCGAGTCCCGAGCACAGATACGCAGTATTTT. Its protein is CASSRVPSTDTQYF.

This sequence joins TRBV3-1 (or the pseudogene TRBV3-2) and TRBJ2-3; possibly TRBD1 or TRBD2 for D (6 bases each). Germline CDR1 reads LGHDT; CDR2 reads YNNKEL (reference sequence). The CDR3 extends over 15 amino acids. The V and J ends lost 1 base and 2 bases respectively, with 10 bases between them. The CDR3 is CASSQAGADTDTQYF. DNA for the CDR3: TGTGCCAGCAGCCAAGCGGGGGCCGACACAGATACGCAGTATTTT.

The chain employs TRBV3-1 (or the pseudogene TRBV3-2) and TRBJ2-7; 9 positions agree with TRBD1. Germline V gene sequence: CDR1 LGHDT, CDR2 YNNKEL (reference sequence). J was trimmed by 4 bases and V by 3 bases; bases with no gene match: 10. The CDR3 spans 16 residues. The chain's CDR3 is CASSHTGGRPSYEQYF. The CDR3 nucleotides are TGTGCCAGCAGCCATACAGGGGGCCGGCCTTCTTACGAGCAGTACTTC.

The rearrangement links TRBV29-1 to TRBJ1-1, with D tentatively TRBD1 (5 bases). The CDR3 is 15 amino acids. Looked up from germline, CDR1 is SQVTM and CDR2 is ANQGSEA. Trimming took 4 bases from V and 1 from J, leaving 16 bases between them. This CDR3 is CSVVGGGATNTEAFF. The DNA for the CDR3 is TGCAGCGTTGTAGGTGGGGGAGCCACGAACACTGAAGCTTTCTTT.

CDR3 loop: CASSLVYLGTDTQYF. Here the CDR3 DNA reads TGTGCCAGCAGCTTAGTTTATTTGGGCACAGATACGCAGTATTTT. The chain has TRBV7-2 and TRBJ2-3; D is undetermined. Trimming removed 1 base at V and 1 base at J, with 9 bases between. In germline, CDR1 is SGHTA, CDR2 FQGNSA. There are 15 residues in the CDR3. The variable domain in full, completed from reference TRBV7-2 and TRBJ2-3, reads GAGVSQSPSNKVTEKGKDVELRCDPISGHTALYWYRQSLGQGLEFLIYFQGNSAPDKSGLPSDRFSAERTGGSVSTLTIQRTQQEDSAVYLCASSLVYLGTDTQYFGPGTRLTVL.

V usage is TRBV2 and J usage is TRBJ2-7, with D possibly matching TRBD2 (5 bases). Per germline, CDR1 SNHLY and CDR2 FYNNEI. Trimming removed 7 bases at V and 0 bases at J, with 13 bases between. The CDR3 totals 14 residues. For the CDR3, the DNA is TGTGCCAGCAAGCAGGAGGAGGTCTCCTACGAGCAGTACTTC. Translation gives CASKQEEVSYEQYF.

This clone occurred once. The chain uses TRBV10-3 and TRBJ2-1; weak D call: TRBD2 (5 bases). The length of the CDR3 is 13 residues. CDR1 is ENHRY and CDR2 is SYGVKD in the germline V gene. With 11 bases removed from V and 4 bases from J, the gap between germline ends came to 15 bases. The CDR3 reads CASRGQTYNEQFF. CDR3 in DNA: TGTGCCTCCCGCGGGCAGACGTACAATGAGCAGTTCTTC.

In this sample, this clone turned up a few times. The chain links TRBV3-1 (or the pseudogene TRBV3-2) to TRBJ1-1; no reliable D call. This CDR3 contains 14 residues. Trimming stripped 1 base from V and 10 bases from J, with 16 bases between. From germline, CDR1 is LGHDT and CDR2 YNNKEL (reference sequence). This CDR3 reads CASSQGAGVVAAFF. DNA of the CDR3: TGTGCCAGCAGCCAAGGAGCCGGGGTAGTGGCAGCTTTCTTT.

On this clone: Being one base from a much bigger clone, this may be a read error. The rearrangement joins TRBV7-8 to TRBJ2-7; D perhaps matches TRBD2 (5 bases). The CDR3 spans 12 residues. V was clipped by 2 bases and J by 7 bases, with 9 bases between them. Germline V gene data show CDR1 as SGHVS and CDR2 as FQNEAQ. The CDR3 DNA is TGTGCCAGCAGCTTAATGGAGGAAGAGCAGTACTTC. It is translated as CASSLMEEEQYF.

This clone has at least ten counts. The gene calls are TRBV29-1 and TRBJ1-6; the D gene is possibly TRBD1 (5 bases). V lost 6 bases and J lost 7, with 25 bases in between. Germline CDR1 is SQVTM and CDR2 is ANQGSEA. CDR3 length: 17 amino acids. Here the CDR3 reads CSVERGYGGSGNSPLHF. In DNA, the CDR3 is TGCAGCGTCGAAAGAGGGTACGGGGGGTCGGGGAATTCACCCCTCCACTTT.

The chain joins TRBV19 to TRBJ2-7, with D perhaps given as TRBD1 or TRBD2 (5 bases each). V lost 10 bases to trimming and J lost 3 bases, with 25 bases between them. This CDR3 has 16 amino acids. Germline assignment: CDR1 LNHDA and CDR2 SQIVND (reference sequence). CDR3 protein: CATSGAAWAPGYEQYF. CDR3 DNA: TGTGCCACCTCCGGGGCGGCATGGGCCCCAGGCTACGAGCAGTACTTC.

The rearrangement joins TRBV5-6 to TRBJ2-2; 10 nucleotides agree with TRBD2. The trim removed 1 base at V and 6 bases at J, leaving 3 bases unmatched. The CDR3 consists of 15 residues. Germline values: CDR1 SGHDT, CDR2 YYEEEE. CDR3 sequence reads: CASSLRLAGAGELFF. The DNA for the CDR3 is TGTGCCAGCAGCTTGAGGCTAGCGGGAGCCGGGGAGCTGTTTTTT.

This chain connects TRBV29-1 to TRBJ1-5; tentatively, D is TRBD1 (5 bases). Trimming removed 6 bases from V and 9 bases from J, with 15 bases in between. The V gene's germline CDR1 is SQVTM and CDR2 ANQGSEA. This CDR3 has 12 amino acids. The CDR3 loop is CSVGGEKTPQHF. The CDR3, as DNA: TGCAGCGTCGGAGGGGAGAAGACGCCCCAGCATTTT.

The chain links TRBV30 to TRBJ2-7, with D uncertain. The germline V and J ends were trimmed by 5 bases and 1 base, with 9 bases remaining between them. The CDR3 length is 12 residues. Germline CDR1 reads GTSNPN; CDR2 reads SVGIG (reference sequence). CDR3 residues: CAWGRPSYEQYF. DNA for the CDR3: TGTGCCTGGGGCAGACCGTCCTACGAGCAGTACTTC. Variable domain in full (rest from reference TRBV30 and TRBJ2-7): SQTIHQWPATLVQPVGSPLSLECTVEGTSNPNLYWYRQAAGRGLQLLFYSVGIGQISSEVPQNLSASRPQDRQFILSSKKLLLSDSGFYLCAWGRPSYEQYFGPGTRLTVT.

The rearrangement uses TRBV7-9 and TRBJ2-4; 9 nucleotides line up with TRBD2. The CDR3 sequence is 15 residues long. In germline, CDR1 is SEHNR, CDR2 FQNEAQ (reference sequence). J gave up 13 bases and V 1 base, and 11 bases lay outside the gene matches. CDR3 nucleotides: TGTGCCAGCAGCTTAGGCTCTAGCGGGGCCGAGGTCCAGTACTTC. This translates into CASSLGSSGAEVQYF.

The rearrangement links TRBV27 to TRBJ1-2; D may be TRBD1 (6 bases). V dropped 4 bases and J dropped 0 bases, with 9 bases sitting between them. The CDR3 is made up of 14 amino acids. The germline CDR1 and CDR2 sequences are MNHEY and SMNVEV (reference sequence). CDR3 nucleotides: TGTGCCAGCAGTTCCCGACAGGCTAACTATGGCTACACCTTC. Amino acids: CASSSRQANYGYTF.

The chain uses TRBV19 and TRBJ2-1; a possible D gene is TRBD2 (5 bases). With 1 base removed from V and 9 bases from J, the gap between germline ends came to 19 bases. CDR3 length equals 16 residues. Germline lookup yields CDR1 LNHDA and CDR2 SQIVND (reference sequence). The CDR3 spells CASSIAEAASHGEQFF. The CDR3 DNA is TGTGCCAGTAGTATAGCCGAAGCGGCTAGTCATGGTGAGCAGTTCTTC. Looking up the rest from reference TRBV19 and TRBJ2-1 gives the full variable domain: DGGITQSPKYLFRKEGQNVTLSCEQNLNHDAMYWYRQDPGQGLRLIYYSQIVNDFQKGDIAEGYSVSREKKESFPLTVTSAQKNPTAFYLCASSIAEAASHGEQFFGPGTRLTVL.

V is TRBV7-9 and J is TRBJ2-7; 13 nucleotides align to TRBD2. The CDR3 has 16 residues. The germline gives CDR1 SEHNR, CDR2 FQNEAQ (reference sequence). Trimming took 7 bases from V and 6 from J; bases not matched to a gene: 12. As DNA, the CDR3 is TGTGCCAGCACCACTGCCCGACTAGCGGGAGGTTTCGAGCAGTACTTC. Its protein is CASTTARLAGGFEQYF.